The text below deals with one T cell receptor beta chain. Its antigen remains unidentified. Base qualities are not provided; no much larger clone lies one nucleotide away. Libraries were made using RACE. The sequencer was a NextSeq 500. During library preparation, unique molecular identifiers were attached to individual cDNA molecules so that TCRs could be counted in a quantitative, reproducible way. Both TCR alpha and TCR beta chains were sequenced from each blood RNA sample. As for the original processing: A median of approximately 96,000 TCRs per sample was observed, with a range of about 23,224 to 690,600. V, J and CDR3 annotation of the TCR reads was carried out using the Decombinator software suite. For the PS versus PT1 abundance plots, all samples were subsampled to the same number of TCRs (28,000). Expanded TCRs were defined as absent before sensitization and observed at least eight times at the 2-week time point. TCRdb handled the public reads itself, with Q25 trimming in fastp and clone calling in MiXCR, and kept productive beta chains. Identical CDR3 proteins give one entry, which carries the most common genes and DNA. The V and J calls here are based on TCRdb, not the publication. In all, the sample holds under 400,000 distinct CDR3 sequences, and 5.1% of those were seen once. 2.5% to 3% of the sample is held by the ten biggest clonotypes.

The data belong to a study of human T cells and chemical hapten exposure (dated by TCRdb to the early 2020s). Background for the entire study: For sensitization, 2% DPC in acetone was applied to an approximately 2 cm by approximately 2 cm area of upper inner arm skin. Peripheral blood TCR repertoire changes were tracked in vivo in alopecia patients during primary and secondary sensitization to the hapten diphenylcyclopropenone (DPC). About 29 alopecia patients gave blood for TCR sequencing at one to four time points (pre-sensitization, 2, 6 and 24 weeks). Libraries were combined into a pool for sequencing, and differences in TCR yield between samples came mainly from small differences in library volumes within the pool. Throughout the study period of 20 to 25 weeks, patients also received therapeutic DPC doses to the scalp every week. Patch testing on the upper back used Finn chambers containing 0.01% DPC, with scoring done after 6 days according to International Contact Dermatitis Research Group standards. The patient cohort, mostly female, included alopecia areata with under or over 50% scalp involvement, alopecia totalis and alopecia universalis. Blood was sampled from patients pre-sensitization (week 0) and at 2, 6 and about 24 weeks after DPC sensitization. What the authors observed across the whole study: A positive correlation was found between the number of PT1 expanded TCRs and patch test score, with significance reached at thresholds 8, 16 and 32 but not 4. Because all patients had alopecia, a presumed autoimmune disease, the immune response of the patients might differ from that of healthy individuals. Repeated subsampling changed both the strength of the expansion versus patch-test correlation and the threshold at which that correlation became significant. DPC sensitization did not change the number of TCRs with a frequency above 1 in 1000, and there was no evidence of changes in global repertoire structure. Compared with pre-sensitization or healthy control sets, expanded TCRs formed significantly more large CDR3 similarity clusters, which is consistent with antigen-driven responses.

Between the V and J ends, shortened by 11 bases and 5 bases respectively, the junction contains 12 bases. The germline V gene supplies CDR1 SNHLY and CDR2 FYNNEI. The CDR3, from cysteine to phenylalanine, totals 12 residues. Only CDR3 DNA remains: 36 bases, in frame from the first base. According to the study, the label for this sample's time point signals: pre-sensitization, week 0. The treatment or condition label, as the study defines it: therapeutic diphenylcyclopropenone sensitization with weekly scalp DPC. At each patch-test visit, blood was drawn before the patch test was applied. Patients were eligible if aged 18 to 70, diagnosed with alopecia and judged suitable for DPC therapy, and pregnant patients were excluded. Total RNA was isolated from unfractionated whole blood collected in Tempus Blood RNA tubes.

The TCR originated in a woman aged 45 to 65 with alopecia areata. Some clones in this sample may be carry-over from other donors' samples. The chain uses TRBV2 and TRBJ2-2; no D gene can be assigned with confidence. The starting material was whole blood, obtained in connection with sensitization to the hapten diphenylcyclopropenone (DPC). The DNA is TGTGCCGCCAAGGCTCGAACCGGGGAGCTGTTTTTT. It translates as CAAKARTGELFF.